Listed below are T cell receptor beta chains from one sample, sequenced in a study of OX40 agonist ivuxolimab in advanced cancers. Measured with immunoSEQ multiplex PCR; TCRdb has only the in-frame clones, and not every one. The sample lists roughly 30,000 clones, roughly 81% occurring once. The sequences come from CD4+ or CD8+ T cells sorted from blood, collected in a trial of the OX40 agonist ivuxolimab. The receptor source for this set is an adult with an advanced solid tumor such as melanoma, head and neck, liver or kidney cancer. CDR3s include the opening cysteine and the closing phenylalanine or tryptophan. The order of the fields is clone size, V gene, CDR3 length, D gene, J gene, CDR3 DNA, CDR3 protein. D genes are given only for firm matches. Clone sizes are given selectively: once, few, many, or a class where the clone is expanded.

>.|TRBV5-1|14|.|TRBJ1-1
TGCGCCAGCAGCTTTGAATCGATAAACACTGAAGCTTTCTTT
CASSFESINTEAFF
>once|TRBV6-5|15|TRBD1|TRBJ1-5
TGTGCCAGCAGACCTACAGGGGGCGGTCATCAGCCCCAGCATTTT
CASRPTGGGHQPQHF
>.|TRBV5-5|12|.|TRBJ2-1
TGTGCCAGCAGCTTAACAGGGCATGAGCAGTTCTTC
CASSLTGHEQFF
>.|TRBV6-4|14|.|TRBJ1-2
TGTGCCAGCAGTGACGGGGGGTGGAACAGAAGGTACACCTTC
CASSDGGWNRRYTF
>.|TRBV10-3|13|TRBD1|TRBJ2-7
TGTGCCATCAGGGGGACAGGGGGCGACGAGCAGTACTTC
CAIRGTGGDEQYF
>.|TRBV27|11|.|TRBJ2-1
TGTGCCAGCCATGACGGTTCTGAGCAGTTCTTC
CASHDGSEQFF
>.|TRBV18|16|.|TRBJ2-6
TGTGCCAGCTCACCCACACAAAACTCTGGGGCCAACGTCCTGACTTTC
CASSPTQNSGANVLTF
>once|TRBV2|15|TRBD1|TRBJ2-3
TGTGCCAGCAGTTCGGACAGGGGGAGCACAGATACGCAGTATTTT
CASSSDRGSTDTQYF
>.|TRBV18|16|TRBD2|TRBJ2-1
TGTGCCAGCTCACCACAGAGGACTAGCGGTTACAATGAGCAGTTCTTC
CASSPQRTSGYNEQFF
>.|TRBV7-2|15|.|TRBJ1-5
TGTGCCAGCAGCTTAGGGGGTGTACTAAATCAGCCCCAGCATTTT
CASSLGGVLNQPQHF
>.|TRBV6-5|12|.|TRBJ2-5
TGTGCCAGCAGTTACTCGATAGTGACCCAGTACTTC
CASSYSIVTQYF
>.|TRBV11-2|16|TRBD2|TRBJ2-5
TGTGCCAGCAGCCCTTTCGGGGGGAGTTTAGGAGAGACCCAGTACTTC
CASSPFGGSLGETQYF
>.|TRBV1|11|.|TRBJ2-7
TGCACCAGCACTTTAACTAGCGAGCAGTACTTC
CTSTLTSEQYF
>.|TRBV13|15|TRBD1|TRBJ1-6
TGTGCCAGCAGCTTAGGCGGCCAGGGGGCTGCACCCCTCCACTTT
CASSLGGQGAAPLHF
>.|TRBV11-3|16|.|TRBJ2-1
TGTGCCAGCAGCTTAGCGGGCGGCACTTCCTACAATGAGCAGTTCTTC
CASSLAGGTSYNEQFF